This T cell receptor beta chain is drawn from a study of blood T cells in healthy people across ages. This clonotype was counted ten times or more. V was clipped by 3 bases and J by 8 bases; unmatched bases: 4. The CDR3 is made up of 13 amino acids. A second PCR, run for 7 to 11 cycles, used a sample-barcoded 5' primer plus a J-beta primer mix. Using its own MiXCR run on the 5' RACE reads, TCRdb lists one record per CDR3 protein. The data show 630,000 or so distinct CDR3 sequences, around 31% seen once. This chain links TRBV12-3 or TRBV12-4 with TRBJ2-1; 7 bases agree with TRBD1. The clonotype originates from a woman at least 80 years old in good health. Specimen: blood. CDR3 DNA: TGTGCCAGCAGTTTGGGACAGATCGATGAGCAGTTCTTC. Its translation: CASSLGQIDEQFF.